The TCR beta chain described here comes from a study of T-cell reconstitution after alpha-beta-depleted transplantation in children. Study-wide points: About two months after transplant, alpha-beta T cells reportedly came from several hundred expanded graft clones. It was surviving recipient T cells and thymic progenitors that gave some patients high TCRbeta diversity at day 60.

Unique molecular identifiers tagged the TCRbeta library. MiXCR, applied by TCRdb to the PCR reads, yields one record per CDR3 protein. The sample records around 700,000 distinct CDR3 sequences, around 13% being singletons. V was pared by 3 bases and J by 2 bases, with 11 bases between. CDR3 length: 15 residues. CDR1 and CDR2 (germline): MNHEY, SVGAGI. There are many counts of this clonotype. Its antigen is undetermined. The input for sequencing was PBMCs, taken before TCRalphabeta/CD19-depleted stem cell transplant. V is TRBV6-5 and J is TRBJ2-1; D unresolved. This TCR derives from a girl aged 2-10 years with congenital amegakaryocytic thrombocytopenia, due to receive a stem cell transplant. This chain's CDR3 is CASSYSAQPYNEQFF. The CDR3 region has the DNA TGTGCCAGCAGTTATTCAGCCCAGCCCTACAATGAGCAGTTCTTC.